What follows describes a single T cell receptor beta chain. Profiling relied on immunoSEQ multiplex PCR, and the TCRdb table lists in-frame clones only, not all of them. The sample includes some 180,000 clones, roughly 80% seen only once; the top ten take roughly 9.6%. The record originates from a study of blood T cell repertoires in COVID-19. Study-wide background: From T cells, B-cell-depleted T cells, or PBMCs came the material, which was cDNA or gDNA.

The sequencing input was peripheral blood. This TCR was sampled from a woman in her thirties or forties with COVID-19, enrolled during active disease.

CDR3 nucleotides: TGTGCCAGCAGTTTAGGGGGCGCGGCTAATGAAAAACTGTTTTTT. It yields the protein CASSLGGAANEKLFF. This chain links TRBV28 with TRBJ1-4, with D perhaps TRBD1 (6 bases). Germline loops: CDR1 MDHEN, CDR2 SYDVKM. CDR3 length: 15 amino acids. The V end lost 2 bases, the J end lost 3 bases, and 10 bases lay between the germline ends.